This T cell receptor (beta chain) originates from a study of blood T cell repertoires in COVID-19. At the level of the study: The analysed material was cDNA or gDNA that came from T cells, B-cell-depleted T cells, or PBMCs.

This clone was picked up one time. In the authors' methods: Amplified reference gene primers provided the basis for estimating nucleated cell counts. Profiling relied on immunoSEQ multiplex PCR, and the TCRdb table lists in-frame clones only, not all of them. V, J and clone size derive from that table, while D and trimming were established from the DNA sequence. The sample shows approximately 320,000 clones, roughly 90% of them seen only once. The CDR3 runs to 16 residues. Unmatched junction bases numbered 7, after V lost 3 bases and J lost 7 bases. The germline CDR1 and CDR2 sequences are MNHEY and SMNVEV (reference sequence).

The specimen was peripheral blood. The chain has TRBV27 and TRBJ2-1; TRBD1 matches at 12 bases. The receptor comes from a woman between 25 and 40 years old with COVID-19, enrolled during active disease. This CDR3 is CASSFTGQGARNEQFF. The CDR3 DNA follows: TGTGCCAGCAGTTTCACGGGACAGGGGGCGCGTAATGAGCAGTTCTTC.